Listed here are 26 T cell receptor beta chains from one sample, sequenced in a study of PD-L1 blockade in urothelial cancer (dated by TCRdb to about 2017). Library preparation employed the immunoSEQ multiplex PCR assay. TCRdb provides this immuneACCESS table in a form limited to in-frame rearrangements. Some clones are lacking; in checked studies, under half of them reflect an unresolved V gene, and why the rest are absent is not known. The sample records 75,000 to 90,000 clones, roughly 87% of which are singletons. The top ten clonotypes cover more than 8% of the sample. The sequenced sample was PBMCs, obtained around atezolizumab (anti-PD-L1) treatment. These receptors originate from a man aged 70-80 years with urothelial cancer.

Note on this clone: Possible read error: a much larger clone is one base away. It is likely a read error, because the conserved phenylalanine at the end of the CDR3 is missing. It is unclear where the CDR3 begins or ends on the DNA, so no DNA is shown, and the CDR3 is as TCRdb lists it. The CDR3 sequence: CASIQFGR. The J gene is TRBJ1-1, the V gene TRBV7-9. Germline CDR1 reads SEHNR; CDR2 reads FQNEAQ (reference sequence). The CDR3 spans 8 residues, counting both ends.

The chain couples TRBV19 to TRBJ2-7, with TRBD1 matching over 8 bases. Germline V lookup: CDR1 LNHDA, CDR2 SQIVND (reference sequence). There are 16 residues in the CDR3. V was clipped by 5 bases and J by 2 bases; unmatched bases: 11. For the CDR3, the DNA is TGTGCCAGTAGTGTAAAAGACAGGGGTCGACCCTACGAGCAGTACTTC. It yields the protein CASSVKDRGRPYEQYF.

With respect to this clone: The likely explanation is a read error, given a far larger clone one base away. The sample has other DNA sequences that encode this CDR3 too. The chain couples TRBV5-4 to TRBJ2-7; 7 bases map to TRBD2. The germline V gene encodes CDR1 SGHNT and CDR2 YYREEE (reference sequence). The V and J ends lost 6 bases and 7 bases, in that order; junction bases with no gene match: 10. The CDR3 loop spans 13 amino acids. The chain's CDR3 is CASNLTGRDEQYF. CDR3 nucleotide sequence: TGTGCCAGCAACCTTACGGGGAGGGATGAGCAGTACTTC.

Within the sample, this clone is large (0.1 to 1%). The chain is built from TRBV30 and TRBJ2-5; 8 bases agree with TRBD1. Unmatched junction bases numbered 10, after V lost 0 bases and J lost 4 bases. Germline-derived CDR1 and CDR2 are GTSNPN and SVGIG (reference sequence). This CDR3 contains 16 residues. The CDR3 coding sequence is TGTGCCTGGAGTGTGGGAGCAGGGGGCTCGGGAGAGACCCAGTACTTC. This codes for CAWSVGAGGSGETQYF.

This sequence joins TRBV27 and TRBJ1-2; possibly TRBD1 for D (6 bases). The CDR3 length is 13 residues. V shed 6 bases and J shed 7 bases, with 15 bases lying between them. Germline V gene sequence: CDR1 MNHEY, CDR2 SMNVEV (reference sequence). CDR3 protein: CASRQTGSSGYTF. The CDR3 DNA reads as TGTGCCAGCAGGCAAACAGGGTCTAGTGGCTACACCTTC.

This clone was observed once. The V call is TRBV30, the J call TRBJ2-7; unclear D gene. Trimming took off 3 bases at V and 2 bases at J, with 8 bases between the two ends. The CDR3 length is 12 residues. Germline V CDR1 and CDR2: GTSNPN, SVGIG (reference sequence). CDR3 bases: TGTGCCTGGAGCCTGGGCCCCTACGAGCAGTACTTC. This codes for CAWSLGPYEQYF.

V is TRBV4-1 and J is TRBJ2-7; 8 bases are a match to TRBD2. Trimming took 0 bases from V and 8 from J; bases not matched to a gene: 9. The length of the CDR3 is 15 residues. Germline V gives CDR1 MGHRA, CDR2 YSYEKL. CDR3 loop: CASSQEFSGGQQQYF. In DNA form, the CDR3 reads TGCGCCAGCAGCCAAGAATTCAGCGGGGGCCAGCAGCAGTACTTC.

The J gene is TRBJ2-1, the V gene TRBV7-2; D call uncertain. CDR1 and CDR2 from the germline V gene are SGHTA and FQGNSA. Trimming took off 1 base at V and 7 bases at J, with 5 bases between the two ends. The CDR3 extends over 12 amino acids. The chain's CDR3 is CASSLDLNEQFF. The CDR3, as DNA: TGTGCCAGCAGCTTAGATCTGAATGAGCAGTTCTTC.

The chain recombines TRBV11-2 with TRBJ1-2; no clear D. The CDR3 extends over 13 amino acids. Germline CDR1 SGHAT, CDR2 FQNNGV. Trimming removed 0 bases from V and 8 bases from J, with 10 bases in between. The CDR3 is CASSLDFVGGYTF. CDR3 nucleotides: TGTGCCAGCAGCTTAGATTTTGTCGGGGGCTACACCTTC.

J is TRBJ2-2 and V is TRBV9, with 9 bases matching TRBD2. The CDR3 consists of 16 residues. Germline values: CDR1 SGDLS, CDR2 YYNGEE. V shed 2 bases and J 1 base; nucleotides not matched to a gene: 3. CDR3 DNA: TGTGCCAGCAGCGTGCGGGGGGGATTGAACACCGGGGAGCTGTTTTTT. Protein sequence: CASSVRGGLNTGELFF. The complete variable domain, with remaining parts taken from reference TRBV9 and TRBJ2-2, reads DSGVTQTPKHLITATGQRVTLRCSPRSGDLSVYWYQQSLDQGLQFLIQYYNGEERAKGNILERFSAQQFPDLHSELNLSSLELGDSALYFCASSVRGGLNTGELFFGEGSRLTVL.

The chain recombines TRBV19 with TRBJ1-1; a possible D gene is TRBD1 (5 bases). V gave up 3 bases and J gave up 0 bases, with 11 bases separating them. Germline V gives CDR1 LNHDA, CDR2 SQIVND (reference sequence). The CDR3 runs 15 residues. CDR3 sequence reads: CASSIFGHMNTEAFF. As DNA, the CDR3 is TGTGCCAGTAGTATCTTCGGACATATGAACACTGAAGCTTTCTTT.

V and J are TRBV15 and TRBJ2-7; 7 bases map to TRBD2. Germline lookup yields CDR1 LNHNV and CDR2 YYDKDF (reference sequence). J gave up 4 bases and V 3 bases, and 3 bases lay outside the gene matches. CDR3 size: 13 residues. The CDR3 here is CATSSLGGYEQYF. CDR3 bases: TGTGCCACCAGCAGTTTGGGGGGGTACGAGCAGTACTTC.

The chain carries TRBV7-6 and TRBJ2-1; tentatively, D is TRBD2 (6 bases). The CDR3 consists of 15 residues. Germline loops: CDR1 SGHVS, CDR2 FNYEAQ. Trimming removed 3 bases at V and 4 bases at J, with 13 bases between. The CDR3 loop is CASSFGTLSYNEQFF. Here the CDR3 DNA reads TGTGCCAGCAGCTTCGGGACTCTCTCTTACAATGAGCAGTTCTTC.

This chain uses TRBV6-1 with TRBJ2-7; no clear D. The V end lost 6 bases, the J end lost 0 bases, and 9 bases lay between the germline ends. The CDR3 spans 13 residues. CDR1 and CDR2 from the germline V gene are MNHNS and SASEGT. The DNA of the CDR3 is TGTGCCAGCAGAATTTCCGGCTCCTACGAGCAGTACTTC. As protein: CASRISGSYEQYF.

The chain is built from TRBV9 and TRBJ2-7; D call uncertain. From germline, CDR1 is SGDLS and CDR2 YYNGEE. With 0 bases removed from V and 2 bases from J, the gap between germline ends came to 9 bases. CDR3 size: 14 residues. CDR3 nucleotides: TGTGCCAGCAGCGTAGAAGACTCGGCCTACGAGCAGTACTTC. Translating gives CASSVEDSAYEQYF.

This rearrangement joins TRBV11-2 to TRBJ2-7, with 8 bases lining up with TRBD1. The junction had 9 bases not matched to a gene; V was cut back by 4 bases and J by 4 bases. CDR3 length equals 15 residues. CDR1 is SGHAT and CDR2 is FQNNGV in the germline V gene. CDR3 nucleotide sequence: TGTGCCAGCAGCTCCGCCCAGGGGGCGACGTACGAGCAGTACTTC. Amino acids: CASSSAQGATYEQYF.

The chain couples TRBV5-5 to TRBJ2-3; D remains unclear. V lost 0 bases and J 1 base, leaving 6 bases between the germline ends. The CDR3 is made up of 14 amino acids. CDR1 is SGHKS and CDR2 is YYEKEE in the germline V gene (reference sequence). In DNA, the CDR3 is TGTGCCAGCAGCTTGGCGTCTCGCACAGATACGCAGTATTTT. Translation: CASSLASRTDTQYF.

In its sample, this clone was seen many times. The chain employs TRBV4-1 and TRBJ1-3, with TRBD1 matching 7 bases. The CDR3 sequence is 17 residues long. Looked up from germline, CDR1 is MGHRA and CDR2 is YSYEKL. J lost 0 bases, V lost 4 bases, and 9 bases had no gene match. CDR3 nucleotide sequence: TGCGCCAGCAGCCGAAGCTCGACAGGGAACTCTGGAAACACCATATATTTT. It is translated as CASSRSSTGNSGNTIYF.

This rearrangement joins TRBV4-1 to TRBJ2-7, with D possibly being TRBD1 (5 bases). The germline V gene has CDR1 MGHRA and CDR2 YSYEKL. This CDR3 comprises 13 residues. V was shortened by 1 base and J by 4 bases, with 8 bases between the two germline ends. The CDR3 region has the DNA TGCGCCAGCAGCCAAGTTCAGGGATACGAGCAGTACTTC. Translation: CASSQVQGYEQYF.

V is TRBV6-6 and J is TRBJ1-1; D gene ambiguous. With 4 bases removed from V and 1 base from J, the gap between germline ends came to 4 bases. The CDR3 has 12 amino acids. The germline V gene has CDR1 MNHNY and CDR2 SVGAGI (reference sequence). Written as DNA, the CDR3 is TGTGCCAGCAGTTCCCGGAACACTGAAGCTTTCTTT. This gives the protein CASSSRNTEAFF.

The J gene is TRBJ1-6, the V gene TRBV6-1; D might be TRBD1 (5 bases). The germline gives CDR1 MNHNS, CDR2 SASEGT. V was cut by 5 bases and J by 0 bases, with 8 bases left in between. The CDR3 has 15 amino acids. Written as DNA, the CDR3 is TGTGCCAGCAGTCCCGACAGCTCCTATAATTCACCCCTCCACTTT. Translating gives CASSPDSSYNSPLHF.

This sequence joins TRBV2 and TRBJ2-5; TRBD2 might be the D (7 bases). Germline V CDR1 and CDR2: SNHLY, FYNNEI. CDR3 size: 16 residues. V lost 2 bases and J lost 2, with 15 bases in between. The CDR3 nucleotides are TGTGCCAGCAGTGAATTGGCGGGGGCCGGACAAGAGACCCAGTACTTC. As protein: CASSELAGAGQETQYF.

V gene TRBV7-8 combines with J gene TRBJ1-3, with D possibly TRBD1 on 5 matching bases. The CDR3 runs to 16 residues. Trimming shortened V by 0 bases and J by 4 bases, and 13 bases separated the two germline ends. Germline V gene sequence: CDR1 SGHVS, CDR2 FQNEAQ. CDR3 DNA: TGTGCCAGCAGCTTAGCGGGCGGGGCGCGAGGAAACACCATATATTTT. Its protein is CASSLAGGARGNTIYF.

V usage is TRBV5-4 and J usage is TRBJ2-3; 8 bases map to TRBD2. CDR1 SGHNT and CDR2 YYREEE come from the germline V gene (reference sequence). J lost 4 bases, V lost 4 bases, and 11 bases had no gene match. The CDR3 has 16 amino acids. The CDR3 region has the DNA TGTGCCAGCAGCGTCCCGTACGGGGGGGGGTCAGATACGCAGTATTTT. It translates to CASSVPYGGGSDTQYF. Supplemented by reference TRBV5-4 and TRBJ2-3, the full variable domain reads ETGVTQSPTHLIKTRGQQVTLRCSSQSGHNTVSWYQQALGQGPQFIFQYYREEENGRGNFPPRFSGLQFPNYSSELNVNALELDDSALYLCASSVPYGGGSDTQYFGPGTRLTVL.

This clone has a single count. CDR3: CASSTSLGLAGVGSYEQYF. In DNA form, the CDR3 reads TGTGCCAGCAGCACCTCTCTCGGACTAGCGGGAGTAGGGTCCTACGAGCAGTACTTC. This rearrangement joins TRBV11-3 to TRBJ2-7; 13 positions agree with TRBD2. Germline V gene lookup returns CDR1 SGHNT and CDR2 YENEEA. CDR3 length equals 19 residues. V gave up 5 bases and J gave up 1 base; unmatched junction bases: 14.

In nucleotides, the CDR3 is TGTGCCAGCAGCGCAAGGACAGGGGAAGCAACTAATGAAAAACTGTTTTTT. It codes for CASSARTGEATNEKLFF. The rearrangement links TRBV9 to TRBJ1-4; 9 bases match TRBD1. CDR3 length: 17 amino acids. V shed 3 bases and J 0 bases; nucleotides not matched to a gene: 6. Germline CDR1 and CDR2: SGDLS and YYNGEE.